The 30 T cell receptor beta chains presented below share a single source sample, sequenced in a study of graft-versus-host responses after intestinal transplantation. Clones were sequenced by immunoSEQ multiplex PCR, and TCRdb holds only the in-frame ones, with some missing. The sample includes more than 100,000 clones, approximately 95% of them seen just once. Their target antigens are unknown. This specimen was unstimulated CD8+ T cells sorted from spleen or lymph node cells, taken before intestinal transplant. The source of these receptors is a human donor who received an intestinal transplant.

The CDR3, as DNA: TGTGCCAGTACCAAAGACAGCCCCTTGGACAATGAGCAGTTCTTC. Protein product: CASTKDSPLDNEQFF. This chain uses TRBV19 with TRBJ2-1; maybe TRBD1 (5 bases). Germline assignment: CDR1 LNHDA and CDR2 SQIVND (reference sequence). The CDR3 covers 15 residues. V shed 7 bases and J shed 5 bases, with 18 bases lying between them.

The CDR3 spells CASSFRAELYNEQFF. The CDR3 coding sequence is TGTGCCAGCAGCTTCCGGGCTGAACTCTACAATGAGCAGTTCTTC. V usage is TRBV5-4 and J usage is TRBJ2-1; no reliable D call. Per germline, CDR1 SGHNT and CDR2 YYREEE (reference sequence). This CDR3 has 15 amino acids. V was trimmed by 2 bases and J by 3 bases, leaving 12 bases between them. Full variable domain (rest looked up from reference TRBV5-4 and TRBJ2-1): ETGVTQSPTHLIKTRGQQVTLRCSSQSGHNTVSWYQQALGQGPQFIFQYYREEENGRGNFPPRFSGLQFPNYSSELNVNALELDDSALYLCASSFRAELYNEQFFGPGTRLTVL.

The rearrangement joins TRBV28 to TRBJ2-7, with D tentatively TRBD1 (5 bases). V shed 3 bases and J shed 4 bases, with 13 bases lying between them. The CDR3 totals 14 residues. CDR1 is MDHEN, CDR2 SYDVKM, per germline. In DNA form, the CDR3 reads TGTGCCAGCAGTTTGAGGACAAGGGCTTACGAGCAGTACTTC. The encoded protein is CASSLRTRAYEQYF.

About this clone itself: This CDR3 fails to terminate in the conserved phenylalanine or tryptophan, so it likely reflects a read error. V usage is TRBV19 and J usage is TRBJ1-1; D remains ambiguous. Germline loops: CDR1 LNHDA, CDR2 SQIVND (reference sequence). The CDR3 contains 12 residues. V was trimmed by 10 bases and J by 1 base, leaving 10 bases between them. The CDR3 reads CATNHKNTEAFL. The CDR3 DNA sequence: TGTGCCACGAATCATAAGAACACTGAAGCTTTCCTT.

V and J are TRBV30 and TRBJ1-1; 8 bases map to TRBD1. The junction had 3 bases not matched to a gene; V was cut back by 3 bases and J by 3 bases. Germline-derived CDR1 and CDR2 are GTSNPN and SVGIG (reference sequence). CDR3 length equals 13 residues. The CDR3 DNA reads as TGTGCCTGGAGAGAACAGGGGGACACTGAAGCTTTCTTT. Translated: CAWREQGDTEAFF.

The V and J genes are TRBV5-1 and TRBJ2-1; 8 nucleotides match TRBD1. The CDR3 totals 16 residues. V shed 1 base and J 6 bases; nucleotides not matched to a gene: 9. Germline-derived CDR1 and CDR2 are SGHRS and YFSETQ. The CDR3, as DNA: TGCGCCAGCAGCTTGTCCAGGGGGCGTATGTTCAATGAGCAGTTCTTC. Its translation is CASSLSRGRMFNEQFF.

The chain carries TRBV25-1 and TRBJ1-1; D uncertain. Trimming cost V 8 bases and J 5 bases, with 6 bases left between them. The V gene's germline CDR1 is MGHDK and CDR2 SYGVNS. The CDR3 spans 10 residues. The CDR3 spells CASGGTEAFF. The CDR3 DNA sequence: TGTGCCAGCGGTGGGACTGAAGCTTTCTTT.

The CDR3 DNA sequence: TGTGCCAGCAGCTTCGGGACAGCAAGTATAGAAGCTTTCTTT. Its translation is CASSFGTASIEAFF. The chain uses TRBV5-6 and TRBJ1-1; TRBD1 matches 7 bases. Losses at the gene ends were 2 bases for V and 8 bases for J; bases not matched to a gene: 9. CDR3 length: 14 residues. The V gene's germline CDR1 is SGHDT and CDR2 YYEEEE.

This chain connects TRBV27 to TRBJ2-2; TRBD2 is a possible D gene (7 bases). The germline V and J ends were trimmed by 9 bases and 4 bases, with 30 bases remaining between them. The CDR3 has 19 amino acids. Per germline, CDR1 MNHEY and CDR2 SMNVEV (reference sequence). The chain's CDR3 is CASSPRGPRGRESTGELFF. DNA of the CDR3: TGTGCCAGTAGCCCACGGGGGCCAAGAGGGAGGGAATCCACCGGGGAGCTGTTTTTT.

V is TRBV4-1 and J is TRBJ2-7, with 7 bases lining up with TRBD1. Germline lookup yields CDR1 MGHRA and CDR2 YSYEKL. V was clipped by 5 bases and J by 3 bases; unmatched bases: 7. This CDR3 comprises 14 residues. The CDR3 loop is CASSYRQGGYEQYF. CDR3 bases: TGCGCCAGCAGCTACCGACAGGGCGGCTACGAGCAGTACTTC.

CDR3 in DNA: TGCGCCAGCAGCTTGGGTAGGGGTGGCTATGGCTACACCTTC. Amino acid sequence: CASSLGRGGYGYTF. V gene TRBV5-1 combines with J gene TRBJ1-2; TRBD1 is a possible D gene (5 bases). The germline gives CDR1 SGHRS, CDR2 YFSETQ. This CDR3 spans 14 amino acids. V was clipped by 0 bases and J by 4 bases, with 10 bases between them.

This sequence joins TRBV11-1 and TRBJ2-7; D may match TRBD1 or TRBD2 (5 bases each). Trimming stripped 5 bases from V and 3 bases from J, with 23 bases between. The CDR3 extends over 17 amino acids. CDR1 is SGHAT, CDR2 FQDESV, per germline (reference sequence). The CDR3 DNA reads as TGTGCCAGCAGCCACCATTACCGGGACGAAGGTGGCTACGAGCAGTACTTC. Protein sequence: CASSHHYRDEGGYEQYF.

The J gene is TRBJ2-7, the V gene TRBV27; 7 bases are shared with TRBD1. Germline V gene sequence: CDR1 MNHEY, CDR2 SMNVEV (reference sequence). The J segment lost 7 bases and the V segment lost 3 bases, leaving 12 bases of the junction unmatched. The CDR3 has 15 residues. The CDR3 reads CASSLSGTALAEQYF. CDR3 nucleotide sequence: TGTGCCAGCAGTTTGTCCGGGACAGCACTTGCTGAGCAGTACTTC.

The J gene is TRBJ2-7, the V gene TRBV11-2; tentatively, D is TRBD1 (5 bases). Germline-derived CDR1 and CDR2 are SGHAT and FQNNGV. The CDR3 covers 13 residues. The germline V and J ends were trimmed by 1 base and 2 bases, with 6 bases remaining between them. This CDR3 is CASSLGRAYEQYF. CDR3 DNA sequence: TGTGCCAGCAGCTTAGGCAGGGCCTACGAGCAGTACTTC.

The V call is TRBV4-3, the J call TRBJ1-6; the D gene is possibly TRBD1 (6 bases). This CDR3 is 17 amino acids long. Germline assignment: CDR1 LGHNA and CDR2 YSLEER. V was cut by 1 base and J by 0 bases, with 10 bases left in between. The CDR3 sequence: CASSQAETGSYNSPLHF. Written as DNA, the CDR3 is TGCGCCAGCAGCCAAGCGGAGACAGGCTCCTATAATTCACCCCTCCACTTT.

The CDR3 loop is CASRPGDCGNTIYF. The CDR3 bases are TGTGCCAGCCGTCCAGGCGACTGTGGAAACACCATATATTTT. This sequence joins TRBV6-4 and TRBJ1-3; D not certain. The CDR3 has 14 amino acids. CDR1 is MRHNA, CDR2 SNTAGT, per germline. V lost 8 bases and J lost 3, with 14 bases in between.

The genes are TRBV10-3 and TRBJ2-7; TRBD1 agrees at 8 bases. Germline V gene sequence: CDR1 ENHRY, CDR2 SYGVKD. The CDR3 contains 15 residues. V lost 4 bases to trimming and J lost 5 bases; unmatched junction nucleotides: 10. CDR3 sequence reads: CAISAPRTGSDEQYF. The CDR3 DNA reads as TGTGCCATCAGTGCGCCACGGACAGGGTCCGACGAGCAGTACTTC.

The chain uses TRBV30 and TRBJ1-2, with D unresolved. Germline V gene lookup returns CDR1 GTSNPN and CDR2 SVGIG (reference sequence). The CDR3 extends over 11 amino acids. Deletions cut 2 bases from V and 3 bases from J, with 4 bases between. CDR3 protein: CAWSKDYGYTF. CDR3 bases: TGTGCCTGGAGTAAGGACTATGGCTACACCTTC.

Notes on this clone: A junction end diverges from the germline sequence, so it may reflect a read error. The chain links TRBV28 to TRBJ2-7; 8 nucleotides agree with TRBD1. Germline V lookup: CDR1 MDHEN, CDR2 SYDVKM. This CDR3 is built from 14 residues. The CDR3 here is CAGSRTGRRGEQYF. In nucleotides, the CDR3 is TGTGCCGGCAGCCGGACAGGGCGGAGGGGGGAGCAGTACTTC.

This chain links TRBV28 with TRBJ1-6; D gene ambiguous. Per the germline V gene, CDR1 is MDHEN and CDR2 is SYDVKM. The CDR3 extends over 13 amino acids. V lost 6 bases and J 6 bases, leaving 9 bases between the germline ends. The CDR3 loop is CASRPDGNSPLHF. The CDR3, as DNA: TGTGCCAGCAGGCCGGACGGTAATTCACCCCTCCACTTT.

V and J are TRBV4-1 and TRBJ1-5, with D possibly TRBD1 on 5 matching bases. Trimming took 3 bases from V and 2 from J, leaving 17 bases between them. The CDR3 runs 17 residues. The germline gives CDR1 MGHRA, CDR2 YSYEKL. CDR3 nucleotide sequence: TGCGCCAGCAGCCAGGTCACCGGGACCCAAGGCAATCAGCCCCAGCATTTT. This encodes CASSQVTGTQGNQPQHF.

This clone was counted a few times. V gene TRBV19 combines with J gene TRBJ1-1, with D perhaps matching TRBD1 (6 bases). This CDR3 is 15 amino acids long. In germline, CDR1 is LNHDA, CDR2 SQIVND (reference sequence). V lost 4 bases and J lost 2, with 14 bases in between. This CDR3 is CASSTTTGYNTEAFF. The CDR3, as DNA: TGTGCCAGTAGTACGACGACAGGATATAACACTGAAGCTTTCTTT.

This chain connects TRBV6-6 to TRBJ1-1, with D perhaps matching TRBD1 (5 bases). Germline V lookup: CDR1 MNHNY, CDR2 SVGAGI (reference sequence). The CDR3 runs to 15 residues. Trimming stripped 5 bases from V and 12 bases from J, with 25 bases between. In nucleotides, the CDR3 is TGTGCCAGCAGTGGACTGAGGCGGGACCATGTTGTTACTTTCTTT. Translating it yields CASSGLRRDHVVTFF.

The chain combines TRBV19 with TRBJ2-7; D perhaps matches TRBD1 (5 bases). Deletions cut 7 bases from V and 6 bases from J, with 13 bases between. The CDR3 runs to 12 residues. Germline lookup yields CDR1 LNHDA and CDR2 SQIVND (reference sequence). CDR3 DNA: TGTGCCAGTAACCAGGGATTAGGCGAGCAGTACTTC. Translating it yields CASNQGLGEQYF.

In the case of this clone: A single base separates this from a much larger clone, so it may be a read error. The chain is built from TRBV5-5 and TRBJ2-1; a weak D match, TRBD1 (6 bases). Trimming cost V 2 bases and J 6 bases, with 6 bases left between them. This CDR3 has 12 residues. The germline CDR1 and CDR2 sequences are SGHKS and YYEKEE (reference sequence). The CDR3 DNA reads TGTGCCAGCAGCTTAGGGGGCAATGAGCAGTTCTTC. It encodes CASSLGGNEQFF. Looking up the rest from reference TRBV5-5 and TRBJ2-1 gives the full variable domain: DAGVTQSPTHLIKTRGQQVTLRCSPISGHKSVSWYQQVLGQGPQFIFQYYEKEERGRGNFPDRFSARQFPNYSSELNVNALLLGDSALYLCASSLGGNEQFFGPGTRLTVL.

This clone showed up just a few times. The J gene is TRBJ2-1, the V gene TRBV7-9; D may be TRBD2 (6 bases). The CDR3 spans 13 residues. From germline, CDR1 is SEHNR and CDR2 FQNEAQ (reference sequence). V dropped 1 base and J dropped 9 bases, with 10 bases sitting between them. The CDR3 DNA is TGTGCCAGCAGCTTAGGTGGAGGGACTGAGCAGTTCTTC. This gives the protein CASSLGGGTEQFF.

The chain links TRBV6-6 to TRBJ2-7, with TRBD2 identical over 14 bases. V shed 6 bases and J 5 bases; nucleotides not matched to a gene: 3. CDR1 is MNHNY, CDR2 SVGAGI, per germline (reference sequence). The CDR3 is 14 residues long. Here the CDR3 reads CASSRGLAGDEQYF. As DNA, the CDR3 is TGTGCCAGCAGCCGGGGACTAGCGGGAGACGAGCAGTACTTC.

In the case of this clone: Sequence at one end of the junction differs from germline and may be a read error. V gene TRBV27 combines with J gene TRBJ1-6; 10 positions agree with TRBD1. Germline V gene data show CDR1 as MNHEY and CDR2 as SMNVEV (reference sequence). The CDR3 is 15 amino acids. CDR3 coding DNA: TGTGCCAGCAGTATATCGACAGGGGGCAGATCACCCCTCCACTTT. Protein: CASSISTGGRSPLHF.

The V and J genes are TRBV5-5 and TRBJ1-1, with D uncertain. The CDR3 totals 12 residues. Germline V lookup: CDR1 SGHKS, CDR2 YYEKEE (reference sequence). Trimming shortened V by 1 base and J by 7 bases, and 8 bases separated the two germline ends. CDR3 DNA: TGTGCCAGCAGCTTGTTGCGCCTTGAAGCTTTCTTT. As protein: CASSLLRLEAFF.

The V call is TRBV5-4, the J call TRBJ2-7; 8 positions agree with TRBD2. The CDR3 is 14 residues long. The germline V gene has CDR1 SGHNT and CDR2 YYREEE (reference sequence). Trimming cost V 4 bases and J 4 bases; bases outside gene matches: 7. Written as DNA, the CDR3 is TGTGCCAGCAGCACTAGCGGAGAGGAGTACGAGCAGTACTTC. Residues: CASSTSGEEYEQYF.